Included here is one T cell receptor beta chain sequence, with context. Preparation of the TCRbeta library involved a method that used unique molecular identifiers. MiXCR, run by TCRdb on the PCR reads, gives a single entry per CDR3 protein. The repertoire includes around 800,000 distinct CDR3 sequences, 15% to 20% of them detected once, and around 4.5% sits in the top ten. CDR1 is SEHNR, CDR2 FQNEAQ, per germline (reference sequence). The CDR3 length is 16 residues. Trimming stripped 7 bases from V and 10 bases from J, with 26 bases between. The data were obtained in a study of T-cell reconstitution after alpha-beta-depleted transplantation in children.

Sequences were derived from PBMCs, mostly from graft donor cells, sampled 360 days after TCRalphabeta/CD19-depleted stem cell transplant. The receptor's source is a male patient under 18 who had a stem cell transplant for acute lymphoblastic leukemia, so the T cells may come from the graft donor. The chain couples TRBV7-9 to TRBJ2-1; TRBD1 might be the D (6 bases). CDR3 region: CASNAQGQARATEQFF. The CDR3 DNA sequence: TGTGCCAGCAACGCACAGGGTCAGGCCCGGGCGACAGAGCAGTTCTTC.